This T cell receptor beta chain is drawn from a study of CD8+ T cells in alopecia areata. J lost 5 bases, V lost 10 bases, and 8 bases had no gene match. Germline V gene sequence: CDR1 MNHEY, CDR2 SVGAGI. This CDR3 comprises 13 residues. Extracted RNA was reverse transcribed into cDNA, the sequencing template. The assay was immunoSEQ multiplex PCR, and TCRdb's table has in-frame clones only and misses some. The sample lists about 200,000 clones; about 60% were seen once. This clone was observed a handful of times. The treatment: oral pan-JAK inhibitor, 5-10 mg twice daily. Starting from PBMCs, sorting isolated CD4+ and CD8+ T cells.

This sample comprised CD4+ T cells sorted from blood, obtained at week 4, from a patient treated with tofacitinib. The TCR was taken from a human donor with alopecia areata. The genes are TRBV6-5 and TRBJ2-1, with 7 bases lining up with TRBD2. This chain's CDR3 is CAITERGHNEQFF. As DNA, the CDR3 is TGTGCCATCACTGAGCGGGGTCACAATGAGCAGTTCTTC.